This T cell receptor (beta chain) was captured by sequencing in a study of blood T cell repertoires in COVID-19. This clone was seen once. Some clones are missing from TCRdb's copy, which holds only in-frame ones; the method was immunoSEQ multiplex PCR. The sample has some 130,000 clones; around nine tenths are singletons. The receptor comes from a man over 45 with active or convalescent COVID-19. Sequenced: peripheral blood.

The CDR3 DNA follows: TGTGCCAGCAGCGTAACTTCGGCGGTAGATACGCAGTATTTT. Translating gives CASSVTSAVDTQYF. The rearrangement uses TRBV9 and TRBJ2-3; D uncertain. The CDR3 length is 14 residues. Between the trimmed V and J ends, which lost 1 base and 5 bases, there was a span of 11 bases. Germline V CDR1 and CDR2: SGDLS, YYNGEE.